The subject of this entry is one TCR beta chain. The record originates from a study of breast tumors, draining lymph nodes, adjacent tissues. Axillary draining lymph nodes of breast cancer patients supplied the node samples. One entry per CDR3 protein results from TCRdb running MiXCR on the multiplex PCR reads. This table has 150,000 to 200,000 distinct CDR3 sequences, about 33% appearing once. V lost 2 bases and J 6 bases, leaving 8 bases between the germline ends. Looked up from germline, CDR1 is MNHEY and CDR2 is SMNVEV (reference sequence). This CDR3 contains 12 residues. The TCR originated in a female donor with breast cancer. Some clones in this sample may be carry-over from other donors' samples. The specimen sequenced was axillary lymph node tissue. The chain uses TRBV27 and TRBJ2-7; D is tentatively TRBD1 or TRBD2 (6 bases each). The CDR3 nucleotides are TGTGCCAGCAGTTTAGGGGGGCTCGAGCAGTACTTC. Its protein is CASSLGGLEQYF.